The clone carrying this TCR beta chain was counted a few times. What it binds is not known. The CDR3 is made up of 15 amino acids. The sample originates from a study of response to subunit inactivated influenza vaccine. Study results and caveats: There was a suggestion from the authors that each seasonal influenza vaccination recruits few new T cells.

TCRdb redid the calling of the RT-PCR reads with MiXCR, one entry per CDR3 protein. The table records under 500,000 distinct CDR3 sequences, around 9.9% of them present only once. The source material was PBMCs from blood, sampled about 6 weeks after vaccination. The source of this sequence is a man in his fifties who received an inactivated influenza vaccine. V is TRBV21-1 and J is TRBJ2-5. TRBV21-1 is tagged as a pseudogene. The CDR3 reads CASSKLPGSQETQYF. The CDR3 coding sequence is TGTGCCAGCAGCAAATTACCGGGGTCCCAAGAGACCCAGTACTTC.